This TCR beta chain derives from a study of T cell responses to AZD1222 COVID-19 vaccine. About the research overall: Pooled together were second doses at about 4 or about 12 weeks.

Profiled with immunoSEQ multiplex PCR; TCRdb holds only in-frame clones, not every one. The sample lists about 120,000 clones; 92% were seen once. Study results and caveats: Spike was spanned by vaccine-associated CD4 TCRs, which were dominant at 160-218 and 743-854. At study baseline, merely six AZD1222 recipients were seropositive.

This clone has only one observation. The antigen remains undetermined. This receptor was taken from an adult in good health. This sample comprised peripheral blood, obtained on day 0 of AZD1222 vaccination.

CDR3 residues: CASSIAGLDGYTF. In DNA, the CDR3 is TGTGCCAGTAGTATCGCAGGGCTGGATGGCTACACCTTC. The chain has TRBV19 and TRBJ1-2; possibly TRBD1 for D (5 bases). Deletions cut 3 bases from V and 6 bases from J, with 11 bases between. Per germline, CDR1 LNHDA and CDR2 SQIVND (reference sequence). The CDR3 is 13 residues long.